This T cell receptor (beta chain) stems from a study of shared clonotypes between healthy human individuals. The study, taken as a whole, reports: Relative to clonotypes present in all four donors, those not shared had lower generation probabilities.

The ends lost 6 bases at V and 2 bases at J; junction bases unmatched: 4. This CDR3 spans 14 amino acids. Looked up from germline, CDR1 is SQVTM and CDR2 is ANQGSEA. With regard to this clone: The antigen is undetermined.

The repertoire was sequenced with immunoSEQ multiplex PCR; TCRdb's copy has only in-frame clones and lacks some. This sample has millions of clones, with roughly 91% found just once. Naive CD8 isolation took CD45RO-negative cells positively selected for CCR7 and excluded terminally differentiated effector memory CD45RA+ cells. The specimen was naive CD8+ T cells from PBMCs. This TCR was recovered from a man aged 18 to 29 in good health. Some clones in this sample may be carry-over from other donors' samples. The rearrangement uses TRBV29-1 and TRBJ2-7; 13 bases agree with TRBD2. CDR3 nucleotides: TGCAGCGTGGAGACTAGCGGGAGGACCTACGAGCAGTACTTC. Protein product: CSVETSGRTYEQYF.